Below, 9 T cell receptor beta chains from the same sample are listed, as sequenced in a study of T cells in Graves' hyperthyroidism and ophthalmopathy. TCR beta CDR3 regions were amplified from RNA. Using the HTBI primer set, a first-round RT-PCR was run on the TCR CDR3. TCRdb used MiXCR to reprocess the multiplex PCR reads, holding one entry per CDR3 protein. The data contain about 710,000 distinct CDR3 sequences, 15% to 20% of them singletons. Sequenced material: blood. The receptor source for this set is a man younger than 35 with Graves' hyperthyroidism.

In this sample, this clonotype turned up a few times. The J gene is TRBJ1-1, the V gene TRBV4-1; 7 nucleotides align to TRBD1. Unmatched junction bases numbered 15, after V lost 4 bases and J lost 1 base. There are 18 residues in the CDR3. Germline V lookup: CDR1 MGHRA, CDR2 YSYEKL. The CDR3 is CASSLLNSYGTANTEAFF. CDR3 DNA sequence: TGCGCCAGCAGCCTACTGAATTCATACGGGACAGCGAACACTGAAGCTTTCTTT.

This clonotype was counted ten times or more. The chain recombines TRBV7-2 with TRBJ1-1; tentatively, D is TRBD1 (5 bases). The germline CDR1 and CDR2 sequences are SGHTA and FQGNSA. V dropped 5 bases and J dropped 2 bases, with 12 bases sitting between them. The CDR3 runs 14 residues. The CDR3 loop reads CASSTWGGNTEAFF. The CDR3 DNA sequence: TGTGCCAGCAGCACCTGGGGGGGAAACACTGAAGCTTTCTTT.

The CDR3 here is CASREPGQGYEQYF. CDR3 DNA: TGTGCCAGCAGGGAACCGGGACAGGGATACGAGCAGTACTTC. The V gene is TRBV2, the J gene TRBJ2-7; TRBD1 agrees at 9 bases. There are 14 residues in the CDR3. Germline CDR1 reads SNHLY; CDR2 reads FYNNEI. J was trimmed by 4 bases and V by 6 bases; bases with no gene match: 7.

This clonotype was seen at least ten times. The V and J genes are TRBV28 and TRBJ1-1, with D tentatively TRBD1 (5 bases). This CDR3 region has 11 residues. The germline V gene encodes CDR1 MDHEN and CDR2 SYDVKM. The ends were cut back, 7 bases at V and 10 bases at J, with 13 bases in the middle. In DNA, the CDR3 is TGTGCCAGCAAACTGGGGGGGGGAGCTTTCTTT. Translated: CASKLGGGAFF.

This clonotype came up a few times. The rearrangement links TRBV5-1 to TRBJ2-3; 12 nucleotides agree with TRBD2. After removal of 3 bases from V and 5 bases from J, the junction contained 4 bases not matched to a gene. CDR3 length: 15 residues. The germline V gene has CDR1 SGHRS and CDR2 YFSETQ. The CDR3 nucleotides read TGCGCCAGCAGCTCGACTAGCGGGAGTTTAGATACGCAGTATTTT. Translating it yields CASSSTSGSLDTQYF.

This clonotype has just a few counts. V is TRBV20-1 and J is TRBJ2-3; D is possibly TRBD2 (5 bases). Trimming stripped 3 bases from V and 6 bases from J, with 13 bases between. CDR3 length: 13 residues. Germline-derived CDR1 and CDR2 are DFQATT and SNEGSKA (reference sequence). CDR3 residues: CSARASSGDTQYF. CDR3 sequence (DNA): TGCAGTGCTAGGGCTAGCTCCGGGGATACGCAGTATTTT.

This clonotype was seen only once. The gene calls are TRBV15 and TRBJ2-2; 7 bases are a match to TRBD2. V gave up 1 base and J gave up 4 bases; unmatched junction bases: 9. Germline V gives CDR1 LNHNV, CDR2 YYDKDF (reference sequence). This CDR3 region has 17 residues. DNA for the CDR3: TGTGCCACCAGCAGAGGATCTAGCGGAGAATTCACCGGGGAGCTGTTTTTT. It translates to CATSRGSSGEFTGELFF.

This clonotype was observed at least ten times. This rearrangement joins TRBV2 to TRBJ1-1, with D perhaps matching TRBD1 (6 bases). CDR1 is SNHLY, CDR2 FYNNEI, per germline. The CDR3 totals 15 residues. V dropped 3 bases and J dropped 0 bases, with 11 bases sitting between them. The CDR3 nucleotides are TGTGCCAGCAGTGAGGGGGGCGCCATGAACACTGAAGCTTTCTTT. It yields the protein CASSEGGAMNTEAFF.

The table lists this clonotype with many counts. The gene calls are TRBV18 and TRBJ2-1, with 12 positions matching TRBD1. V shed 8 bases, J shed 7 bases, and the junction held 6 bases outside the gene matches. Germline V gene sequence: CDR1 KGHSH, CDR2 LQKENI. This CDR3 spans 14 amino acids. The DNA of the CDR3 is TGTGCCAGCGACCGGGACAGGGGGCAGAATGAGCAGTTCTTC. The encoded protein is CASDRDRGQNEQFF.